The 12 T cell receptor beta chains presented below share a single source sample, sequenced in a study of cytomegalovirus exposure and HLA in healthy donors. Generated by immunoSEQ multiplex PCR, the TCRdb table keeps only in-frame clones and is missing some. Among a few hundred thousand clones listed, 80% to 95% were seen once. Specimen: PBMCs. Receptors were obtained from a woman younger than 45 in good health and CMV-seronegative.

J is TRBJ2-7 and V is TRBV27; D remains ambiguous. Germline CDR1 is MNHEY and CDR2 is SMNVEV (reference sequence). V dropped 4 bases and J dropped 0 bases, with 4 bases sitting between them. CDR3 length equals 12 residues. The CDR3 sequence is CASSSLSYEQYF. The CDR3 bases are TGTGCCAGCAGTTCCCTCTCCTACGAGCAGTACTTC.

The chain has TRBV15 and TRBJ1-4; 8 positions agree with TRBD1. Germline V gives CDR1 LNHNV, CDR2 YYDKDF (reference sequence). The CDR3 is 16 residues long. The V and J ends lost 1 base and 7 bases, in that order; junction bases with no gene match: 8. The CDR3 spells CATSRAGQGGSEKLFF. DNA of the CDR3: TGTGCCACCAGCAGAGCAGGACAGGGTGGAAGTGAAAAACTGTTTTTT.

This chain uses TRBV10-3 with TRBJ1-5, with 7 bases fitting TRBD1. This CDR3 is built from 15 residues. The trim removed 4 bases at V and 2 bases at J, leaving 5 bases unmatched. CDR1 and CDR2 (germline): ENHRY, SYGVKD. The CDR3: CAISGSGTGNQPQHF. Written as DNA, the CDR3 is TGTGCCATCAGTGGCTCAGGGACAGGCAATCAGCCCCAGCATTTT.

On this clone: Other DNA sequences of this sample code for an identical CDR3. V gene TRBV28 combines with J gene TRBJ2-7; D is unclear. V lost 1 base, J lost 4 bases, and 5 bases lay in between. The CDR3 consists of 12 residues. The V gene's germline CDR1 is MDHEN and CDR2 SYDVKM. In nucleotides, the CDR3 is TGTGCCAGCAGTTTATCAGCTTACGAGCAGTACTTC. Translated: CASSLSAYEQYF.

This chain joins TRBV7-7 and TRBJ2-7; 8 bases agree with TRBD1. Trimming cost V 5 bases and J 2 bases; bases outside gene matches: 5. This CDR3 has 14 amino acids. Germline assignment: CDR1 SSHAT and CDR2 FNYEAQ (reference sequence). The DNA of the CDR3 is TGTGCCAGCAGCACCGGACAGGGAGCCTACGAGCAGTACTTC. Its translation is CASSTGQGAYEQYF.

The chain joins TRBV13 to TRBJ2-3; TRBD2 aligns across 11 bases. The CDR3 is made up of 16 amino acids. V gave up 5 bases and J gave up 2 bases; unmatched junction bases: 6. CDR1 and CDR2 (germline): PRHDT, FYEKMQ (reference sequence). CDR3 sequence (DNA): TGTGCCAGCAGCGGTCGACTAGCGGGAATCACAGATACGCAGTATTTT. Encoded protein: CASSGRLAGITDTQYF.

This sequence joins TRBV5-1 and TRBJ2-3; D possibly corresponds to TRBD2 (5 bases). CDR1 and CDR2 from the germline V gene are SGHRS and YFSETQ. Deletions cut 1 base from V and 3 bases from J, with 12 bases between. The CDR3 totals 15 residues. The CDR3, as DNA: TGCGCCAGCAGCTTGACCTTTCCGGGGACAGATACGCAGTATTTT. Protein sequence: CASSLTFPGTDTQYF.

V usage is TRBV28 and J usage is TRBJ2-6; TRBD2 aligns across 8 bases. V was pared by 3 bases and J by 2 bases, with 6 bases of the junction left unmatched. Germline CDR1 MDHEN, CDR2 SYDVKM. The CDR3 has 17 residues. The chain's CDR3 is CASSFSGGATGANVLTF. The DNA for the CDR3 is TGTGCCAGCAGTTTCAGCGGGGGCGCTACTGGGGCCAACGTCCTGACTTTC. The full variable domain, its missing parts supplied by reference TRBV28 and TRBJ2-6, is DVKVTQSSRYLVKRTGEKVFLECVQDMDHENMFWYRQDPGLGLRLIYFSYDVKMKEKGDIPEGYSVSREKKERFSLILESASTNQTSMYLCASSFSGGATGANVLTFGAGSRLTVL.

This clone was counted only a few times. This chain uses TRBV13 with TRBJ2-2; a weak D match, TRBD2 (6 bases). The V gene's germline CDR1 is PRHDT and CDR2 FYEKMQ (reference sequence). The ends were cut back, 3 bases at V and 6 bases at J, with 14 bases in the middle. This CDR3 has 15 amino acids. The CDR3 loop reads CASSLEDYRSGELFF. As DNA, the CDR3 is TGTGCCAGCAGCTTGGAGGACTATCGGTCCGGGGAGCTGTTTTTT. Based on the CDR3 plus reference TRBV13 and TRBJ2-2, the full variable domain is AAGVIQSPRHLIKEKRETATLKCYPIPRHDTVYWYQQGPGQDPQFLISFYEKMQSDKGSIPDRFSAQQFSDYHSELNMSSLELGDSALYFCASSLEDYRSGELFFGEGSRLTVL.

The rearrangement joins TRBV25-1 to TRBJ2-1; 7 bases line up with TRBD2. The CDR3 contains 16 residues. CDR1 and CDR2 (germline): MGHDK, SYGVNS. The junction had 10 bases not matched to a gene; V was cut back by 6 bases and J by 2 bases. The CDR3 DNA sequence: TGTGCCAGCAGGGGGGGAGGGGTTGTTACCTACAATGAGCAGTTCTTC. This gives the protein CASRGGGVVTYNEQFF.

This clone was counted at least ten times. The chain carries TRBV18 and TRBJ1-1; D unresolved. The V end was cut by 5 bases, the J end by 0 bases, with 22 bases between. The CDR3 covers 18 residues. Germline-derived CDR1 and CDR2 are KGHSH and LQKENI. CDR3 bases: TGTGCCAGCTCAACGCCGTGGGCAGCGACCTCAATGAACACTGAAGCTTTCTTT. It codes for CASSTPWAATSMNTEAFF.

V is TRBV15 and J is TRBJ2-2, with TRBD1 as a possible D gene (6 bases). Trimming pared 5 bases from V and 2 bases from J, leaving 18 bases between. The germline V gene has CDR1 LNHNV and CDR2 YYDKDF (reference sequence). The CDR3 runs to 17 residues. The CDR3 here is CATSGTSGILNTGELFF. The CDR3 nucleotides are TGTGCCACCAGCGGGACATCGGGAATCTTAAACACCGGGGAGCTGTTTTTT.